The sequence of this TCR beta chain was determined in a study of CD8 T cells in ankylosing spondylitis. The study, taken as a whole, reports: Typical of ankylosing spondylitis blood, it appeared, was a TCR beta motif of eight highly homologous variants.

Turning to this clonotype: Its antigen is undetermined.

Libraries of TCR beta came from quantitative 5'-RACE with molecular barcodes. Via MiXCR, TCRdb re-called the 5' RACE reads, giving one row per CDR3 protein. The sample includes around 770,000 distinct CDR3 sequences, roughly 10% of them seen just once. Trimming cost V 0 bases and J 5 bases, with 13 bases left between them. CDR1 and CDR2 (germline): DFQATT, SNEGSKA (reference sequence). The CDR3 has 14 residues. The sequenced sample consisted of blood, either unsorted or a sorted T cell fraction (not recorded which). The chain links TRBV20-1 to TRBJ2-5; D not certain. The TCR comes from a male donor with ankylosing spondylitis. This chain's CDR3 is CSARDRLGRETQYF. CDR3 nucleotide sequence: TGCAGTGCTAGAGATAGACTGGGCAGGGAGACCCAGTACTTC.